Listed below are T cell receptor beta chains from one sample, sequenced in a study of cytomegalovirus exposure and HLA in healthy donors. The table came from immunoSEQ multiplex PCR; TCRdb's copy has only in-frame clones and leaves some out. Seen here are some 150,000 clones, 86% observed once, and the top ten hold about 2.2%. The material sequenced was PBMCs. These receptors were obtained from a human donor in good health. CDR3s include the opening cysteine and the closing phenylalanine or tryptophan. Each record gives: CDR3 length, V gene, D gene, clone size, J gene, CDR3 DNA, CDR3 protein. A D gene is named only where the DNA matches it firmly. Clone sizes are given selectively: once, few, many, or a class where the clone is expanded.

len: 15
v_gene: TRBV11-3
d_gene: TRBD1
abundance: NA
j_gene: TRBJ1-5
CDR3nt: TGTGCCAGCAGCCTGGGACAGGGGAGTGTGCGGCCCCAGCATTTT
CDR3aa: CASSLGQGSVRPQHF

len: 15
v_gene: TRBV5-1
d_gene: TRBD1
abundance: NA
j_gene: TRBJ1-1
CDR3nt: TGCGCCAGCAGCTTGATAGGGGGCGATTACACTGAAGCTTTCTTT
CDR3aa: CASSLIGGDYTEAFF

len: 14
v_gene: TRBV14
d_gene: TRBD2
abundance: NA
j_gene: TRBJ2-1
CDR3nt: TGTGCCAGCAGACCAAGCGGGGGGGGCAATGAGCAGTTCTTC
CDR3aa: CASRPSGGGNEQFF

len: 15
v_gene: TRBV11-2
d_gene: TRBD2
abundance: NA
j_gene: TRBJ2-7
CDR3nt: TGTGCCAGCAGCCATGTTAGCGGGAGGATAGGCGAGCAGTACTTC
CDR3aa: CASSHVSGRIGEQYF

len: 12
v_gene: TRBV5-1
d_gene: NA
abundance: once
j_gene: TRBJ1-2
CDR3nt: TGCGCCAGCAGCTTGGGAGGACAGTTACATACCTTC
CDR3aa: CASSLGGQLHTF

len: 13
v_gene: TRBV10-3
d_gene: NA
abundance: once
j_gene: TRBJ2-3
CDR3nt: TGTGCCATCAGTGGGGGAGCCACAGATACGCAGTATTTT
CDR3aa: CAISGGATDTQYF

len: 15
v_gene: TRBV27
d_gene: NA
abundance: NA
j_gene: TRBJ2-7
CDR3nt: TGTGCCAGCAACTTGCGTGGAGGGTTACCCTACGAGCAGTACTTC
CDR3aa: CASNLRGGLPYEQYF

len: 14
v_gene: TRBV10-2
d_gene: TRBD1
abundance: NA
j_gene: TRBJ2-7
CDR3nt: TGCGCCAGCAGTGGGCAGGGGGCGGGCTACGAGCAGTACTTC
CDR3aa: CASSGQGAGYEQYF

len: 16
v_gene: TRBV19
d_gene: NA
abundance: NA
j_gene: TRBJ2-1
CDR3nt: TGTGCCAGTAGTATCAGTGGCCCAAGCTCCTACAATGAGCAGTTCTTC
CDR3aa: CASSISGPSSYNEQFF

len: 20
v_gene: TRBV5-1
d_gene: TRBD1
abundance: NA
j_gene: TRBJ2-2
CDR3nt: TGCGCCAGCAGTTTGCTACCCGGACAGGGGATTTTTATAAACACCGGGGAGCTGTTTTTT
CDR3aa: CASSLLPGQGIFINTGELFF

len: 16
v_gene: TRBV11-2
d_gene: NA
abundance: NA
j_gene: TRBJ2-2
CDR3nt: TGTGCCAGCAGCTTAGATGGCAGGAGGGACACCGGGGAGCTGTTTTTT
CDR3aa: CASSLDGRRDTGELFF

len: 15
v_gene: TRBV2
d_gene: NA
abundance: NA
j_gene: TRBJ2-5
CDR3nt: TGTGCCAGCAGTACTACAGGGTACGACCAAGAGACCCAGTACTTC
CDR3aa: CASSTTGYDQETQYF

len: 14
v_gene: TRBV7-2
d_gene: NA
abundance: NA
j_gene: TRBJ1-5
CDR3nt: TGTGCCAGCAGCTTTAAGGGAGACAATCAGCCCCAGCATTTT
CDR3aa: CASSFKGDNQPQHF

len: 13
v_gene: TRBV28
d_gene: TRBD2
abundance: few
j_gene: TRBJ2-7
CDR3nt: TGTGCCAGCAGTCTAGCGGCTATCTACGAGCAGTACTTC
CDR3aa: CASSLAAIYEQYF

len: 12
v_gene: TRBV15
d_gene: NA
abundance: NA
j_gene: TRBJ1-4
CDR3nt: TGTGCCACCAGCAGAGAAACAGAAAAACTGTTTTTT
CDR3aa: CATSRETEKLFF

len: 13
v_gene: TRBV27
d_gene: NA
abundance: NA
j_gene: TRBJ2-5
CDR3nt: TGTGCCAGCAGGAGCCGGGGACAAGAGACCCAGTACTTC
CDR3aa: CASRSRGQETQYF

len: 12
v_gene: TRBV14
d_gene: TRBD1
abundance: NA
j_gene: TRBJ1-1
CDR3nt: TGTGCCAGCTCCCGGACAGGGGTTAGGGCTTTCTTT
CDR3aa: CASSRTGVRAFF

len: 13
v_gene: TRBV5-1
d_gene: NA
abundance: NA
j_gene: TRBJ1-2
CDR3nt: TGCGCCAGCAGACAGGGACGCCGAGGTGGCTACACCTTC
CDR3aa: CASRQGRRGGYTF

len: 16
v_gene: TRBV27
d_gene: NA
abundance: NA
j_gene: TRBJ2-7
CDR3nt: TGTGCCAGCAGTTTGACCGGGAACGCGCGAGTCTACGAGCAGTACTTC
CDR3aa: CASSLTGNARVYEQYF

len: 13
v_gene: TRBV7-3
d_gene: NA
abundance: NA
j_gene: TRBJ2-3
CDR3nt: TGTGCCAGCAGCTTACTTCGGGCAGATACGCAGTATTTT
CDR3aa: CASSLLRADTQYF

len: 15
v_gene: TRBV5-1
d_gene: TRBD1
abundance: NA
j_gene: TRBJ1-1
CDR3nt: TGCGCCAGCAGCGCAATCCCAGGGGGCCGCACTGAAGCTTTCTTT
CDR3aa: CASSAIPGGRTEAFF

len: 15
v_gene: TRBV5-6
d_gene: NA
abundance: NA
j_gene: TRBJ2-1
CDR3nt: TGTGCCAGCAGCCGTACAGTGTCTATCTACAATGAGCAGTTCTTC
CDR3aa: CASSRTVSIYNEQFF

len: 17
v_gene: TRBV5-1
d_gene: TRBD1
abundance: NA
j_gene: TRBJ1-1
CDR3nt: TGCGCCAGCAGCTTATCCCTACTCGGACAGGGGCCAGGTATAGCTTTCTTT
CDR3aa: CASSLSLLGQGPGIAFF

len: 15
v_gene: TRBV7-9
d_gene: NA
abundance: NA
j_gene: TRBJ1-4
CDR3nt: TGTGCCAGCAGCTTTTTCGCAGGGCCAGGGGAAAAACTGTTTTTT
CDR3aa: CASSFFAGPGEKLFF

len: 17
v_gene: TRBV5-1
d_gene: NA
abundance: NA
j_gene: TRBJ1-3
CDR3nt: TGCGCCAGCAGTTTTAAACCGTCCGGGACACTAGGAAACACCATATATTTT
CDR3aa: CASSFKPSGTLGNTIYF

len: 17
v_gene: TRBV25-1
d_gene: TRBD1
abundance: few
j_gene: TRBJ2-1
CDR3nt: TGTGCCAGCAGTGAATCCACCCGGGACAGGGGTTACAATGAGCAGTTCTTC
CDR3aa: CASSESTRDRGYNEQFF

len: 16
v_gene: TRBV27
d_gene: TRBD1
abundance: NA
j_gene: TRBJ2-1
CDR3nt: TGTGCCAGCACCCAACCGGGACAGGGCTTTTACAATGAGCAGTTCTTC
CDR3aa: CASTQPGQGFYNEQFF

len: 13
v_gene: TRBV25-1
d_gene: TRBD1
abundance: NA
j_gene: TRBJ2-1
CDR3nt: TGTGCCACTGAATGGGACAGCTACAATGAGCAGTTCTTC
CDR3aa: CATEWDSYNEQFF

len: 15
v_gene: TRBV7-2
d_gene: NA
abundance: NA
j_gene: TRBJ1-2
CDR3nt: TGTGCCAGCAGCCCGGGGGACGGCCTTAACTATGGCTACACCTTC
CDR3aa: CASSPGDGLNYGYTF

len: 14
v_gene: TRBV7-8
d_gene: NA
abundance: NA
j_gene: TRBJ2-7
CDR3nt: TGTGCCAGCAGCTCCTCGAGGGTAGCCTACGAGCAGTACTTC
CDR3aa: CASSSSRVAYEQYF

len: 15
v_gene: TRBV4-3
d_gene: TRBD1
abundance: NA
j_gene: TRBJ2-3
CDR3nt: TGCGCCAGCACCTCCGGGACAGGGACGGTGGATACGCAGTATTTT
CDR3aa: CASTSGTGTVDTQYF

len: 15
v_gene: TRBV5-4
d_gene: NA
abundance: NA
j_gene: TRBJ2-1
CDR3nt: TGTGCCAGCAGCTCTCAGGGAAGCTCCTACAATGAGCAGTTCTTC
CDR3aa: CASSSQGSSYNEQFF

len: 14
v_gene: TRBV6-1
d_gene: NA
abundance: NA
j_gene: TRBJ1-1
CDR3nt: TGTGCCAGCAGTCCTACGAGCAAATCGGGTGAAGCTTTCTTT
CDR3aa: CASSPTSKSGEAFF

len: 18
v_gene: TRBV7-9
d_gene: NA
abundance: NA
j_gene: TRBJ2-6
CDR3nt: TGTGCCAGCAGCTCAGGAGACAGAGTCCTCTCTGGGGCCAACGTCCTGACTTTC
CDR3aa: CASSSGDRVLSGANVLTF

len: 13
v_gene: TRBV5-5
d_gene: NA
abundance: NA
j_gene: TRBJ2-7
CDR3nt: TGTGCCAGCAGCTTGGACAGGGTGTACGAGCAGTACTTC
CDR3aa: CASSLDRVYEQYF

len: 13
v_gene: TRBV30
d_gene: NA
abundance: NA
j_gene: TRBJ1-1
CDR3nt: TGTGCCTGGCGGCCCAGGGCAAACACTGAAGCTTTCTTT
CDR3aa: CAWRPRANTEAFF

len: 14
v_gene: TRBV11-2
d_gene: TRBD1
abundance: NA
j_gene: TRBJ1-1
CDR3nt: TGTGCCAGCAGCCCGGACAGGGGGGACACTGAAGCTTTCTTT
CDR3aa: CASSPDRGDTEAFF